A selection of T cell receptor beta chains follows, all from one sample in a study of cytomegalovirus exposure and HLA in healthy donors. Repertoires were generated with immunoSEQ multiplex PCR, while TCRdb's copy carries only in-frame clones and drops some. Of some 160,000 clones listed, over 8% are singletons. The specimen was PBMCs. Receptor source: a male donor in good health and CMV-seronegative. Both conserved end residues are trimmed from each CDR3. The order of the fields is V gene, CDR3 protein.

V: TRBV30
CDR3: AWSMGATTYGYT

V: TRBV4-2
CDR3: ASSPLGTVSGNTIY

V: TRBV6-6
CDR3: ASSTGGTPGANVLT

V: TRBV7-2
CDR3: ASSLSSGTSYEQY

V: TRBV28
CDR3: ASNRRGRGGHDEQF

V: TRBV29-1
CDR3: SVGESYEQY

V: TRBV27
CDR3: ASSSGGTTYEQY

V: TRBV4-3
CDR3: ASSQGGTGRDTQY

V: TRBV5-8
CDR3: ASSSRTGYTGELF

V: TRBV7-7
CDR3: ASSPRLAGASEQF

V: TRBV7-3
CDR3: ASSLTPGAPQH

V: TRBV7-7
CDR3: ASSLRPQGSGANVLT

V: TRBV5-1
CDR3: ASSLESGGNSPLH

V: TRBV6-6
CDR3: ASSRTTGTGSYEQY

V: TRBV5-3
CDR3: ARREDRGARYGYT

V: TRBV4-1
CDR3: ASSQAYLAGLNYEQY

V: TRBV4-1
CDR3: ASSLLSGDRTDTQY

V: TRBV9
CDR3: ASSVTGSSGNTIY

V: TRBV19
CDR3: ASSTLAGRNQPQH

V: TRBV5-1
CDR3: ASSQPTGSETQY

V: TRBV28
CDR3: ASSFSGVYT

V: TRBV5-4
CDR3: ASSLLAGATDTQY

V: TRBV7-9
CDR3: ASSHSARGPTSYGYT

V: TRBV27
CDR3: ASSLLPGGNEQF

V: TRBV6-6
CDR3: ASSSFSGTRFGYT

V: TRBV6-4
CDR3: ASSAERGAPLH

V: TRBV5-6
CDR3: ASSLRQGSNQPQH

V: TRBV18
CDR3: ASSPVTAAQETQY

V: TRBV27
CDR3: ASSYTGGRRYEQY

V: TRBV28
CDR3: ASSPLPRTRYQF

V: TRBV6-5
CDR3: ASSLGGSPLH

V: TRBV5-4
CDR3: ASSLTPEGLDGYT

V: TRBV29-1
CDR3: SARTGEETQY

V: TRBV25-1
CDR3: ARRREPQENQY

V: TRBV27
CDR3: ASSSGVEVGAGELF

V: TRBV7-3
CDR3: ARSTGDTQY

V: TRBV7-2
CDR3: ASKKRGGTGELF

V: TRBV2
CDR3: ASSEASGTYEQY

V: TRBV28
CDR3: ASSIRQATNEKLF

V: TRBV7-2
CDR3: ASSHNPGQGRSYEQY

V: TRBV29-1
CDR3: SASRGTSGNTGELF

V: TRBV5-6
CDR3: ASSGPELGEISGANVLT

V: TRBV30
CDR3: AWTGWADKDTEAF

V: TRBV5-4
CDR3: ASSGTGTGGASGYT

V: TRBV6-1
CDR3: ASSEPGQGNTGELF

V: TRBV7-9
CDR3: ASSFGGLNEKLF

V: TRBV4-2
CDR3: ASSQAKLAGVGEQY

V: TRBV27
CDR3: ASSKGGGAPGDTQY

V: TRBV7-9
CDR3: ASSLRVPYEQY

V: TRBV10-3
CDR3: AISGGAREQY

V: TRBV6-5
CDR3: ASSYSSGGYGYT

V: TRBV6-5
CDR3: ASKARTDTQY

V: TRBV4-3
CDR3: ASSQSPPGTLTDTQY

V: TRBV6-1
CDR3: ASSESGPGTEAF

V: TRBV7-3
CDR3: ASNIAGLQY

V: TRBV29-1
CDR3: SVITTGGPYEQY

V: TRBV27
CDR3: ASSLSRADTQY

V: TRBV5-1
CDR3: ASTPSPGYDYGYT

V: TRBV7-6
CDR3: ASSLVIGWSGQGLPGANVLT

V: TRBV5-1
CDR3: ASSSNREGTDTQY